This is a list of T cell receptor beta chains from one sample in a study of CD8 T cells in ankylosing spondylitis. Each CDR3 protein gets one entry after TCRdb re-called the 5' RACE reads with MiXCR. The data contain roughly 100,000 distinct CDR3 sequences, under 30% of them singletons. Material for sequencing was synovial fluid, either unsorted or a sorted T cell fraction (not recorded which). All receptors come from a male donor with ankylosing spondylitis. Both conserved end residues are part of each CDR3. A D gene is named only where the DNA matches it firmly. The size entry is marked missing in some rows and otherwise reads once, few, many or a size class.

clone size	V gene	J gene	D gene	CDR3 protein	CDR3 DNA
once	TRBV11-2	TRBJ2-3	NA	CASSRNGYTDTQYF	TGTGCCAGCAGCCGTAACGGCTACACAGATACGCAGTATTTT
few	TRBV20-1	TRBJ2-3	NA	CSARVSDTQYF	TGCAGTGCTAGAGTTTCCGATACGCAGTATTTT
NA	TRBV20-1	TRBJ2-5	NA	CSAMIVRSETQYF	TGCAGTGCTATGATAGTGCGGAGCGAGACCCAGTACTTC
once	TRBV19	TRBJ2-1	NA	CASSMPRDYNEQFF	TGTGCCAGTAGTATGCCCCGAGACTACAATGAGCAGTTCTTC
NA	TRBV13	TRBJ2-6	NA	CASSPLGAHGANVLTF	TGTGCCAGCAGCCCTCTAGGAGCACATGGGGCCAACGTCCTGACTTTC
many	TRBV18	TRBJ2-1	NA	CASSPLFEGIKQFF	TGTGCCAGCTCACCTCTTTTCGAGGGGATAAAGCAGTTCTTC
medium-sized	TRBV5-1	TRBJ2-3	NA	CASSLWGPGDTQYF	TGCGCCAGCAGCTTGTGGGGACCGGGAGATACGCAGTATTTT
few	TRBV11-2	TRBJ2-2	TRBD1	CASSPGQGAAGELFF	TGTGCCAGCAGCCCGGGACAGGGGGCCGCCGGGGAGCTGTTTTTT
few	TRBV29-1	TRBJ1-2	NA	CSVVGDYGYTF	TGCAGCGTTGTTGGGGACTATGGCTACACCTTC
many	TRBV5-5	TRBJ2-1	NA	CASSLAGVRNEQFF	TGTGCCAGCAGCTTGGCGGGAGTAAGGAATGAGCAGTTCTTC
NA	TRBV10-3	TRBJ2-4	TRBD1	CAISEPGQGNIQYF	TGTGCCATCAGTGAGCCTGGACAGGGCAACATTCAGTACTTC
NA	TRBV12-3/TRBV12-4	TRBJ2-1	TRBD1	CASSQADRGDMVQFF	TGTGCCAGCAGTCAGGCGGACAGGGGGGATATGGTGCAGTTCTTC
NA	TRBV5-5	TRBJ2-7	NA	CASSPRVNLYEQYF	TGTGCCAGCAGCCCGAGGGTAAATCTCTACGAGCAGTACTTC
few	TRBV7-2	TRBJ2-4	TRBD2	CASSPGGGAKNIQYF	TGTGCCAGCAGCCCCGGGGGGGGAGCCAAAAACATTCAGTACTTC
few	TRBV5-1	TRBJ1-1	NA	CASSFGGEAEAFF	TGCGCCAGCAGCTTTGGGGGCGAGGCTGAAGCTTTCTTT
few	TRBV10-3	TRBJ2-5	TRBD2	CATSRASGNQETQYF	TGTGCCACCTCGCGGGCTAGCGGGAACCAAGAGACCCAGTACTTC
NA	TRBV19	TRBJ1-2	NA	CASNINRPDNYGYTF	TGTGCCAGTAACATAAACAGGCCCGATAACTATGGCTACACCTTC
few	TRBV20-1	TRBJ2-3	TRBD2	CSASRGLAADTQYF	TGCAGTGCTAGCCGTGGACTAGCGGCTGATACGCAGTATTTT
few	TRBV20-1	TRBJ1-1	TRBD1	CSADPGRGRSTEAFF	TGCAGTGCCGACCCGGGGAGGGGGCGAAGCACTGAAGCTTTCTTT
many	TRBV28	TRBJ1-5	NA	CASVPGHNQPQHF	TGTGCCAGCGTTCCGGGACATAATCAGCCCCAGCATTTT
once	TRBV18	TRBJ1-6	NA	CASSPLDESNSPLHF	TGTGCCAGCTCACCACTTGATGAAAGCAATTCACCCCTCCACTTT
NA	TRBV3-1	TRBJ1-5	NA	CASSQAVSNQPQHF	TGTGCCAGCAGCCAAGCGGTCAGCAATCAGCCCCAGCATTTT
NA	TRBV15	TRBJ1-5	NA	CATSAHSGNAQPQHF	TGTGCCACCAGCGCACATTCAGGGAATGCTCAGCCCCAGCATTTT
NA	TRBV10-3	TRBJ2-3	NA	CAIQGDNTDTQYF	TGTGCCATTCAAGGGGATAACACAGATACGCAGTATTTT
many	TRBV5-1	TRBJ1-4	TRBD1	CASSFITGGSEKLFF	TGCGCCAGCAGCTTTATTACAGGGGGAAGTGAAAAACTGTTTTTT
few	TRBV6-5	TRBJ1-2	NA	CASRTGANYGYTF	TGTGCCAGCAGAACAGGAGCTAACTATGGCTACACCTTC
few	TRBV7-2	TRBJ1-2	NA	CASSPEVPYGYTF	TGTGCCAGCAGCCCCGAAGTACCCTATGGCTACACCTTC
many	TRBV12-3/TRBV12-4	TRBJ1-5	TRBD1	CASSPADRGSQPQHF	TGTGCCAGCAGCCCAGCGGACAGGGGTAGTCAGCCCCAGCATTTT
NA	TRBV5-1	TRBJ2-7	NA	CASSSQTGNEQYF	TGCGCCAGCAGCTCCCAGACAGGCAACGAGCAGTACTTC
NA	TRBV7-2	TRBJ1-5	NA	CASSEQTGQPQHF	TGTGCCAGCAGCGAACAGACGGGCCAGCCCCAGCATTTT
few	TRBV5-8	TRBJ2-1	TRBD2	CASSIGLAGGFNEQFF	TGTGCCAGCAGCATAGGACTAGCGGGAGGGTTCAATGAGCAGTTCTTC
few	TRBV2	TRBJ2-5	NA	CASSGSVIQETQYF	TGTGCCAGCAGTGGTTCGGTCATACAAGAGACCCAGTACTTC
NA	TRBV20-1	TRBJ1-1	NA	CSAKNGWNAEAFF	TGCAGTGCTAAAAATGGGTGGAACGCTGAAGCTTTCTTT
once	TRBV14	TRBJ2-5	NA	CASGPLATPGGTQYF	TGTGCCAGCGGACCACTAGCAACCCCTGGAGGGACCCAGTACTTC
many	TRBV29-1	TRBJ1-1	NA	CSVEFTRNTEAFF	TGCAGCGTTGAATTCACGAGGAACACTGAAGCTTTCTTT
medium-sized	TRBV3-1	TRBJ2-2	TRBD1	CASSLGQTGELFF	TGTGCCAGCAGCTTGGGACAGACCGGGGAGCTGTTTTTT
few	TRBV5-6	TRBJ1-1	NA	CASSPDLGGTEAFF	TGTGCCAGCAGTCCGGATCTAGGAGGGACTGAAGCTTTCTTT
few	TRBV4-1	TRBJ1-1	NA	CASSQDPGQPNTEAFF	TGCGCCAGCAGCCAAGATCCTGGACAGCCGAACACTGAAGCTTTCTTT
NA	TRBV3-1	TRBJ1-5	TRBD1	CASSPGTGWFNQPQHF	TGTGCCAGCAGCCCGGGGACAGGGTGGTTCAATCAGCCCCAGCATTTT
NA	TRBV5-1	TRBJ2-4	NA	CASSLKLAGKNIQYF	TGCGCCAGCAGCTTGAAATTGGCAGGGAAAAACATTCAGTACTTC
many	TRBV20-1	TRBJ2-1	TRBD2	CSASSSGRADYPPFF	TGCAGTGCTAGCTCTAGCGGGAGGGCCGATTACCCCCCGTTCTTC
NA	TRBV29-1	TRBJ1-1	NA	CSVEGIQGKNTEAFF	TGCAGCGTTGAAGGGATACAGGGCAAGAACACTGAAGCTTTCTTT
few	TRBV20-1	TRBJ1-6	TRBD1	CSARDRVASPLHF	TGCAGTGCCCGGGACAGGGTAGCCTCACCCCTCCACTTT
few	TRBV4-2	TRBJ2-2	NA	CASSQDKGQTNTGELFF	TGTGCCAGCAGCCAAGATAAGGGACAAACGAACACCGGGGAGCTGTTTTTT
NA	TRBV7-9	TRBJ2-5	NA	CASSLSRSVGETQYF	TGTGCCAGCAGCTTATCCCGGTCCGTCGGGGAGACCCAGTACTTC
NA	TRBV6-1	TRBJ2-5	TRBD2	CASSPTTSSLETQYF	TGTGCCAGCAGCCCGACGACTAGCTCACTAGAGACCCAGTACTTC
NA	TRBV7-8	TRBJ1-4	NA	CASSLRSGGNEKLFF	TGTGCCAGCAGCTTACGTTCGGGGGGTAATGAAAAACTGTTTTTT
NA	TRBV10-3	TRBJ2-1	NA	CAISEGAGDEQFF	TGTGCCATCAGTGAGGGAGCAGGCGATGAGCAGTTCTTC
few	TRBV20-1	TRBJ2-5	NA	CSAEQQGRETQYF	TGCAGTGCTGAACAACAGGGTCGAGAGACCCAGTACTTC
few	TRBV7-2	TRBJ1-1	NA	CASSPYHVLNTEAFF	TGTGCCAGCAGCCCCTACCATGTCCTGAACACTGAAGCTTTCTTT
many	TRBV7-6	TRBJ1-5	NA	CASSVTGQPQHF	TGTGCCAGCAGCGTCACAGGCCAGCCCCAGCATTTT
NA	TRBV5-1	TRBJ2-3	NA	CASRGDVSDTQYF	TGCGCCAGCAGGGGGGACGTCTCAGATACGCAGTATTTT
many	TRBV20-1	TRBJ1-6	TRBD1	CSARTGTGNSPLHF	TGCAGTGCTAGAACGGGGACAGGGAATTCACCCCTCCACTTT
many	TRBV7-8	TRBJ2-2	TRBD1	CASSPLWGTGNTGELFF	TGTGCCAGCAGCCCCCTGTGGGGGACAGGAAACACCGGGGAGCTGTTTTTT
few	TRBV5-1	TRBJ2-5	NA	CASSLGALVQETQYF	TGCGCCAGCAGCTTGGGAGCCTTGGTGCAAGAGACCCAGTACTTC
NA	TRBV5-1	TRBJ1-1	NA	CASSLPGTNMNTEAFF	TGCGCCAGCAGCTTGCCCGGGACAAACATGAACACTGAAGCTTTCTTT
NA	TRBV7-9	TRBJ2-3	TRBD2	CASSSRVAGVDTQYF	TGTGCCTCCTCGAGTCGGGTAGCGGGTGTGGATACGCAGTATTTT
NA	TRBV6-5	TRBJ1-2	NA	CASSRQGHGYTF	TGTGCCAGCAGCCGCCAGGGTCATGGCTACACCTTC
few	TRBV3-1	TRBJ2-7	TRBD2	CASSARLAASYEQYF	TGTGCCAGCAGTGCTAGACTAGCCGCTTCCTACGAGCAGTACTTC
few	TRBV10-2	TRBJ2-7	TRBD1	CASRNYPGQGLGEQYF	TGCGCCAGTAGAAACTATCCGGGACAGGGGTTGGGGGAGCAGTACTTC